The rows below give T cell receptor beta chains drawn from one sample of a study of shared clonotypes between healthy human individuals. Method: immunoSEQ multiplex PCR; TCRdb's copy keeps in-frame clones and lacks some. The table lists around 700,000 clones, 55% to 85% of them singletons. Material: memory CD4+ T cells sorted from blood. These receptors were taken from a woman aged 25 to 39 in good health. Both conserved end residues are part of each CDR3. The D gene is left open where the match is weak. Only some rows state a clone size, as once, few, many or a class for expanded clones.

J gene: TRBJ2-7; V gene: TRBV28; clone size: once; D gene: -; CDR3 protein: CASSFPHPDYKSSYEQYF; CDR3 DNA: TGTGCCAGCAGTTTCCCCCATCCCGACTACAAGAGCTCCTACGAGCAGTACTTC
J gene: TRBJ2-2; V gene: TRBV2; clone size: few; D gene: -; CDR3 protein: CASSKNTGELFF; CDR3 DNA: TGTGCCAGCAGTAAGAACACCGGGGAGCTGTTTTTT
J gene: TRBJ2-2; V gene: TRBV6-5; clone size: -; D gene: -; CDR3 protein: CASSYLAGTGELFF; CDR3 DNA: TGTGCCAGCAGTTACCTGGCGGGCACCGGGGAGCTGTTTTTT
J gene: TRBJ1-1; V gene: TRBV25-1; clone size: -; D gene: -; CDR3 protein: CASSDWGTEAFF; CDR3 DNA: TGTGCCAGCAGTGATTGGGGCACTGAAGCTTTCTTT
J gene: TRBJ2-1; V gene: TRBV20-1; clone size: -; D gene: -; CDR3 protein: CSARVASGLFF; CDR3 DNA: TGCAGTGCTAGAGTGGCCAGCGGGTTGTTCTTC
J gene: TRBJ1-2; V gene: TRBV13; clone size: few; D gene: TRBD1; CDR3 protein: CASSSQRWDSLFNYGYTF; CDR3 DNA: TGTGCCAGCAGCTCCCAGCGGTGGGACAGCCTATTTAACTATGGCTACACCTTC
J gene: TRBJ1-2; V gene: TRBV7-8; clone size: -; D gene: -; CDR3 protein: CASSSQINYGYTF; CDR3 DNA: TGTGCCAGCAGTTCTCAGATAAACTATGGCTACACCTTC
J gene: TRBJ2-7; V gene: TRBV30; clone size: -; D gene: -; CDR3 protein: CAWSKVGDEQYF; CDR3 DNA: TGTGCCTGGAGTAAGGTAGGGGACGAGCAGTACTTC
J gene: TRBJ1-2; V gene: TRBV27; clone size: -; D gene: -; CDR3 protein: CASSHREGAYGYTF; CDR3 DNA: TGTGCCAGCAGCCACAGGGAAGGGGCCTATGGCTACACCTTC
J gene: TRBJ1-2; V gene: TRBV18; clone size: -; D gene: -; CDR3 protein: CASSRGDVRVDGYTF; CDR3 DNA: TGTGCCAGCTCACGTGGGGACGTCAGGGTGGATGGCTACACCTTT
J gene: TRBJ2-2; V gene: TRBV10-2; clone size: -; D gene: TRBD2; CDR3 protein: CASMGTSWTGELFF; CDR3 DNA: TGCGCCAGCATGGGGACTAGCTGGACCGGGGAGCTGTTTTTT
J gene: TRBJ2-7; V gene: TRBV25-1; clone size: -; D gene: -; CDR3 protein: CASSDIAEGHEQYF; CDR3 DNA: TGTGCCAGCAGTGACATAGCGGAGGGGCACGAGCAGTACTTC
J gene: TRBJ2-5; V gene: TRBV7-9; clone size: once; D gene: TRBD2; CDR3 protein: CASSLAGSGSETQYF; CDR3 DNA: TGTGCCAGCAGCTTAGCGGGTAGCGGGAGTGAGACCCAGTACTTC
J gene: TRBJ2-7; V gene: TRBV4-2; clone size: -; D gene: TRBD1; CDR3 protein: CASSSYFGTGIIYEQYF; CDR3 DNA: TGTGCCAGCAGCTCCTATTTCGGGACAGGGATAATCTACGAGCAGTACTTC
J gene: TRBJ2-2; V gene: TRBV4-2; clone size: -; D gene: -; CDR3 protein: CASSQEWRVGGELFF; CDR3 DNA: TGTGCCAGCAGCCAAGAGTGGAGGGTCGGCGGGGAGCTGTTTTTT
J gene: TRBJ1-1; V gene: TRBV5-1; clone size: -; D gene: -; CDR3 protein: CASSLEPMNTEAFF; CDR3 DNA: TGCGCCAGCAGCTTGGAACCTATGAACACTGAAGCTTTCTTT
J gene: TRBJ1-4; V gene: TRBV28; clone size: -; D gene: -; CDR3 protein: CASSWTFGAATNEKLFF; CDR3 DNA: -
J gene: TRBJ1-1; V gene: TRBV7-6; clone size: -; D gene: -; CDR3 protein: CASSLAVRDALGTEAFF; CDR3 DNA: TGTGCCAGCAGCTTAGCGGTGAGGGACGCCCTGGGGACTGAAGCTTTCTTT
J gene: TRBJ1-2; V gene: TRBV10-2; clone size: -; D gene: -; CDR3 protein: CASSESLLIWSNYGYTF; CDR3 DNA: TGCGCCAGCAGTGAGTCCCTGTTGATTTGGTCTAACTATGGCTACACCTTC
J gene: TRBJ1-3; V gene: TRBV5-1; clone size: -; D gene: -; CDR3 protein: CASGEGDSGNTIYF; CDR3 DNA: TGCGCCAGTGGTGAAGGGGATTCTGGAAACACCATATATTTT
J gene: TRBJ2-3; V gene: TRBV6-1; clone size: -; D gene: TRBD2; CDR3 protein: CASSVHRTSGRGTDTQYF; CDR3 DNA: TGTGCCAGCAGTGTACACAGGACTAGCGGGAGAGGCACAGATACGCAGTATTTT
J gene: TRBJ2-5; V gene: TRBV18; clone size: -; D gene: -; CDR3 protein: CASSPDQETQYF; CDR3 DNA: TGTGCCAGCTCCCCTGACCAAGAGACCCAGTACTTC
J gene: TRBJ1-4; V gene: TRBV14; clone size: -; D gene: -; CDR3 protein: CASSLNREKLFF; CDR3 DNA: TGTGCCAGCAGTCTCAACAGGGAAAAACTGTTTTTT
J gene: TRBJ2-1; V gene: TRBV2; clone size: -; D gene: TRBD2; CDR3 protein: CASSGLAGGRIQFF; CDR3 DNA: TGTGCCAGCAGTGGACTAGCGGGAGGAAGGATTCAGTTCTTC
J gene: TRBJ2-1; V gene: TRBV7-8; clone size: few; D gene: TRBD2; CDR3 protein: CASSETSGGYNEQFF; CDR3 DNA: TGTGCCAGCAGCGAGACTAGCGGGGGTTACAATGAGCAGTTCTTC
J gene: TRBJ1-5; V gene: TRBV19; clone size: -; D gene: TRBD1; CDR3 protein: CASSGQGGNQPQHF; CDR3 DNA: TGTGCCAGTTCCGGACAGGGTGGTAATCAGCCCCAGCATTTT
J gene: TRBJ2-2; V gene: TRBV7-7; clone size: -; D gene: TRBD2; CDR3 protein: CASSLLAGVPGELFF; CDR3 DNA: TGTGCCAGCAGCTTACTAGCGGGAGTTCCCGGGGAGCTGTTTTTT
J gene: TRBJ1-5; V gene: TRBV19; clone size: -; D gene: TRBD1; CDR3 protein: CASSGRGNQPQHF; CDR3 DNA: TGTGCCAGTAGTGGCAGGGGGAATCAGCCCCAGCATTTT
J gene: TRBJ1-1; V gene: TRBV5-4; clone size: few; D gene: TRBD1; CDR3 protein: CASSGKGGGQVGFEAFF; CDR3 DNA: TGTGCCAGCAGCGGAAAGGGGGGCGGACAGGTGGGATTTGAAGCTTTCTTT
J gene: TRBJ2-3; V gene: TRBV6-6; clone size: -; D gene: TRBD2; CDR3 protein: CASSPGGAGGTDTQYF; CDR3 DNA: TGTGCCAGCAGCCCCGGGGGAGCGGGGGGCACAGATACGCAGTATTTT
J gene: TRBJ1-1; V gene: TRBV2; clone size: few; D gene: -; CDR3 protein: CASTPRRRGGNTEAFF; CDR3 DNA: TGTGCCAGCACACCCCGCAGACGGGGGGGTAACACTGAAGCTTTCTTT
J gene: TRBJ2-7; V gene: TRBV28; clone size: -; D gene: TRBD1; CDR3 protein: CASSIRDSPYEQYF; CDR3 DNA: TGTGCCAGCAGTATCCGGGACAGTCCCTACGAGCAGTACTTC